These 16 T cell receptor beta chains came from one sample sequenced in a study of blood T cell repertoires in COVID-19. The repertoire was sequenced with immunoSEQ multiplex PCR; TCRdb's copy has only in-frame clones and lacks some. Among 200,000 or so clones listed, 86% were seen once. The sequencing input was peripheral blood. The receptors were gathered from a woman between 50 and 59 years old with acute or convalescent COVID-19.

The rearrangement links TRBV24-1 to TRBJ1-5, with 8 bases lining up with TRBD1. The germline CDR1 and CDR2 sequences are KGHDR and SFDVKD. This CDR3 is 17 amino acids long. The V segment lost 3 bases and the J segment 4 bases; nucleotides outside the gene matches: 10. The CDR3 DNA is TGTGCCACCAGTGATCACACAGGGGGAGGGGGAAATCAGCCCCAGCATTTT. As protein: CATSDHTGGGGNQPQHF.

This rearrangement joins TRBV5-4 to TRBJ2-2, with 8 bases aligning to TRBD1. CDR3 size: 16 residues. Trimming at V came to 3 bases and at J to 3 bases, leaving 7 bases not matched to a gene. CDR1 is SGHNT and CDR2 is YYREEE in the germline V gene (reference sequence). This chain's CDR3 is CASSSGQATYTGELFF. The CDR3 bases are TGTGCCAGCAGCTCGGGACAGGCGACGTACACCGGGGAGCTGTTTTTT.

This sequence joins TRBV6-2 or TRBV6-3 and TRBJ1-1; D unclear. Germline V CDR1 and CDR2: MNHEY, SVGEGT. This CDR3 spans 15 amino acids. V dropped 0 bases and J dropped 3 bases, with 11 bases sitting between them. CDR3 protein: CASSYSSLLDTEAFF. The CDR3, as DNA: TGTGCCAGCAGTTACTCGTCACTTCTGGACACTGAAGCTTTCTTT.

V gene TRBV7-3 combines with J gene TRBJ2-2, with D perhaps matching TRBD1 (6 bases). Germline lookup yields CDR1 SGHTA and CDR2 FQGTGA. V was trimmed by 4 bases and J by 0 bases, leaving 12 bases between them. This CDR3 has 16 residues. The CDR3 sequence is CASSSVGTTNTGELFF. CDR3 sequence (DNA): TGTGCCAGCAGCTCCGTTGGGACAACGAACACCGGGGAGCTGTTTTTT.

This chain uses TRBV19 with TRBJ2-1; 13 nucleotides agree with TRBD2. This CDR3 has 16 residues. Trimming took 7 bases from V and 7 from J; bases not matched to a gene: 10. Germline V gene lookup returns CDR1 LNHDA and CDR2 SQIVND (reference sequence). The CDR3: CASNELAGGPTNEQFF. DNA of the CDR3: TGTGCCAGTAATGAACTAGCGGGGGGGCCTACGAATGAGCAGTTCTTC.

The gene calls are TRBV5-1 and TRBJ1-5, with D tentatively TRBD1 (6 bases). The CDR3 is 14 residues long. V shed 3 bases and J shed 5 bases, with 12 bases lying between them. Germline V gives CDR1 SGHRS, CDR2 YFSETQ. The CDR3 bases are TGCGCCAGCAGCTCAGGGGACGGGGATCAGCCCCAGCATTTT. This translates into CASSSGDGDQPQHF. Using reference TRBV5-1 and TRBJ1-5 for the parts outside the CDR3, the full variable domain is KAGVTQTPRYLIKTRGQQVTLSCSPISGHRSVSWYQQTPGQGLQFLFEYFSETQRNKGNFPGRFSGRQFSNSRSEMNVSTLELGDSALYLCASSSGDGDQPQHFGDGTRLSIL.

CDR3 in DNA: TGTGCCAGCAGCACCCCCTTAGCGATGGGTACGGACTGGGAGCAGTTCTTC. It encodes CASSTPLAMGTDWEQFF. This chain links TRBV5-6 with TRBJ2-1; tentatively, D is TRBD2 (5 bases). CDR3 length equals 17 residues. V was trimmed by 4 bases and J by 10 bases, leaving 27 bases between them. Germline V CDR1 and CDR2: SGHDT, YYEEEE.

The rearrangement links TRBV25-1 to TRBJ1-4, with TRBD1 identical over 11 bases. This CDR3 contains 18 residues. The junction had 8 bases not matched to a gene; V was cut back by 2 bases and J by 3 bases. The V gene's germline CDR1 is MGHDK and CDR2 SYGVNS. The CDR3: CASSERGTGGTANEKLFF. The DNA of the CDR3 is TGTGCCAGCAGTGAAAGAGGGACAGGGGGTACGGCTAATGAAAAACTGTTTTTT.

The chain joins TRBV24-1 to TRBJ2-1; 8 bases align to TRBD1. V dropped 3 bases and J dropped 4; count of bases not matched to a gene: 7. CDR1 is KGHDR and CDR2 is SFDVKD in the germline V gene. This CDR3 region has 16 residues. CDR3 sequence: CATSDTTGQAYNEQFF. The CDR3, as DNA: TGTGCCACCAGTGATACCACGGGACAGGCATACAATGAGCAGTTCTTC.

The sample holds one count of this clone. The chain has TRBV7-2 and TRBJ1-1; D remains unclear. The germline V gene has CDR1 SGHTA and CDR2 FQGNSA. This CDR3 has 15 residues. Trimming shortened V by 0 bases and J by 11 bases, and 19 bases separated the two germline ends. Written as DNA, the CDR3 is TGTGCCAGCAGCTTAGCACTCGAGACCCCGACGAGGGCTTTCTTT. Amino acid sequence: CASSLALETPTRAFF.

The J gene is TRBJ2-7, the V gene TRBV7-3; D is perhaps TRBD2 (6 bases). CDR1 is SGHTA, CDR2 FQGTGA, per germline. The CDR3 has 15 residues. The V and J ends lost 5 bases and 1 base respectively, with 15 bases between them. The CDR3 protein is CASSTLGGKSYEQYF. The CDR3 bases are TGTGCCAGCAGCACACTTGGGGGGAAGTCCTACGAGCAGTACTTC.

This clone was seen just once. The V gene is TRBV19, the J gene TRBJ1-1, with D possibly being TRBD1 (5 bases). With 8 bases removed from V and 1 base from J, the gap between germline ends came to 17 bases. Germline CDR1 reads LNHDA; CDR2 reads SQIVND (reference sequence). The CDR3 contains 15 residues. CDR3 loop: CASSLGGFTNTEAFF. For the CDR3, the DNA is TGTGCCAGTTCTTTGGGGGGGTTTACGAACACTGAAGCTTTCTTT.

This clone was observed a single time. The chain uses TRBV2 and TRBJ1-2; D is undetermined. Trimming took 4 bases from V and 6 from J, leaving 12 bases between them. The CDR3 runs to 13 residues. In germline, CDR1 is SNHLY, CDR2 FYNNEI. The chain's CDR3 is CASSVFWRDGYTF. The CDR3, as DNA: TGTGCCAGCAGTGTGTTTTGGAGGGATGGCTACACCTTC.

The V call is TRBV4-2, the J call TRBJ2-3; TRBD2 matches at 12 bases. Germline-derived CDR1 and CDR2 are LGHNA and YNFKEQ. J lost 2 bases, V lost 2 bases, and 14 bases had no gene match. The CDR3 is made up of 20 amino acids. CDR3 coding DNA: TGTGCCAGCAGCCAACAAGGGCCTAGCGGGGGGGCGAGCTACACAGATACGCAGTATTTT. Encoded protein: CASSQQGPSGGASYTDTQYF.

The rearrangement links TRBV5-4 to TRBJ2-2, with 8 bases lining up with TRBD2. V lost 2 bases, J lost 7 bases, and 4 bases stayed unmatched. The CDR3 length is 14 residues. Germline loops: CDR1 SGHNT, CDR2 YYREEE (reference sequence). The CDR3 is CASSLAGAGGELFF. The CDR3 nucleotides read TGTGCCAGCAGCTTAGCGGGAGCGGGCGGGGAGCTGTTTTTT.

This chain joins TRBV2 and TRBJ1-2; D is undetermined. Deletions cut 1 base from V and 8 bases from J, with 8 bases between. The CDR3 has 12 amino acids. Germline CDR1 is SNHLY and CDR2 is FYNNEI. CDR3 residues: CASSEGVGGYTF. The CDR3 nucleotides read TGTGCCAGCAGTGAAGGGGTGGGCGGCTACACCTTC.